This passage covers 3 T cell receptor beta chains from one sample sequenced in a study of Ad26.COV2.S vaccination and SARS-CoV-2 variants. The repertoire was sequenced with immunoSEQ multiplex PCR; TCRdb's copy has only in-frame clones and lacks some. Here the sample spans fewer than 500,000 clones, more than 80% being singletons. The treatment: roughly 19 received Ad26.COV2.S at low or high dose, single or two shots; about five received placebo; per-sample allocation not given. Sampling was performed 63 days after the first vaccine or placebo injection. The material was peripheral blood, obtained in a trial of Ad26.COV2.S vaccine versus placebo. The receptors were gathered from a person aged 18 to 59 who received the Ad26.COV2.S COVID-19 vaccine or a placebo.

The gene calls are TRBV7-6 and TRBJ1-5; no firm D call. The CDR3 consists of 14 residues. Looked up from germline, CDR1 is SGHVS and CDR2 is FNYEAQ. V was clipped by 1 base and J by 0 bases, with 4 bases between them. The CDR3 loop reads CASSLDSSNQPQHF. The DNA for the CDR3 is TGTGCCAGCAGCTTAGATTCTAGCAATCAGCCCCAGCATTTT.

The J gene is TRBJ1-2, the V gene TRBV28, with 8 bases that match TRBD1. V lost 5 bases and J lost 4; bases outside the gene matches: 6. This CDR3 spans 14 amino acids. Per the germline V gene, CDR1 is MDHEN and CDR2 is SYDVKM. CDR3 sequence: CASSIAGGIYGYTF. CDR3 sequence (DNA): TGTGCCAGCAGTATAGCAGGGGGCATCTATGGCTACACCTTC.

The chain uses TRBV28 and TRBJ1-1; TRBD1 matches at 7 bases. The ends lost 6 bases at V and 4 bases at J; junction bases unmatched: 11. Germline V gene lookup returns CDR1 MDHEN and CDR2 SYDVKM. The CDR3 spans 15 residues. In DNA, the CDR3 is TGTGCCAGCAGGATCGACAGGGTGTTGGGCACTGAAGCTTTCTTT. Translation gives CASRIDRVLGTEAFF.